This entry lists 32 T cell receptor beta chains sequenced from one sample in a study of healthy donors' naive CD4 and CD8 T cells. Each TCR library used about 500 ng of total RNA and a linear amplification protocol. TCRdb reprocessed the reads via MiXCR and lists one record per CDR3 protein. The sample has approximately 180,000 distinct CDR3 sequences; 65% to 75% are singletons. Sequenced sample: naive CD4+ and CD8+ T cells sorted from blood, pooled from several donors. Receptors originate from a pool of human donors in good health; the sample pools cells from several healthy donors.

By proportion, this clonotype is medium-sized. J is TRBJ2-2 and V is TRBV11-1; unclear D gene. The CDR3 runs to 12 residues. Trimming removed 2 bases from V and 5 bases from J, with 3 bases in between. Germline CDR1 SGHAT, CDR2 FQDESV (reference sequence). The CDR3 reads CASSLYTGELFF. The CDR3 region has the DNA TGTGCCAGCAGCTTATATACCGGGGAGCTGTTTTTT.

J is TRBJ1-2 and V is TRBV29-1; D is perhaps TRBD1 (6 bases). The CDR3 is 13 residues long. Trimming took off 4 bases at V and 2 bases at J, with 11 bases between the two ends. From germline, CDR1 is SQVTM and CDR2 ANQGSEA. CDR3: CSVVDRSNYGYTF. In nucleotides, the CDR3 is TGCAGCGTTGTGGACAGATCAAACTATGGCTACACCTTC.

The chain carries TRBV7-2 and TRBJ1-1; a weak D match, TRBD1 (5 bases). The CDR3 length is 15 residues. Deletions cut 1 base from V and 5 bases from J, with 14 bases between. Germline V lookup: CDR1 SGHTA, CDR2 FQGNSA. The CDR3 is CASSLVEPRGTEAFF. CDR3 in DNA: TGTGCCAGCAGCTTAGTCGAGCCTCGGGGGACTGAAGCTTTCTTT.

This chain links TRBV29-1 with TRBJ1-1, with D uncertain. Germline loops: CDR1 SQVTM, CDR2 ANQGSEA. The CDR3 totals 12 residues. The V end lost 5 bases, the J end lost 6 bases, and 13 bases lay between the germline ends. This CDR3 reads CSVKGGKAEAFF. CDR3 in DNA: TGCAGCGTTAAGGGTGGCAAGGCTGAAGCTTTCTTT.

The V gene is TRBV19, the J gene TRBJ2-2; D may correspond to TRBD1 or TRBD2 (5 bases each). With 7 bases removed from V and 4 bases from J, the gap between germline ends came to 10 bases. CDR1 and CDR2 (germline): LNHDA, SQIVND (reference sequence). CDR3 length equals 13 residues. The CDR3 coding sequence is TGTGCCAGTACCGAGGGGTTCACCGGGGAGCTGTTTTTT. Translating gives CASTEGFTGELFF.

This chain uses TRBV15 with TRBJ2-7; no clear D gene. The germline gives CDR1 LNHNV, CDR2 YYDKDF (reference sequence). Trimming shortened V by 4 bases and J by 2 bases, and 9 bases separated the two germline ends. This CDR3 comprises 13 residues. The CDR3 protein is CATSMRTPYEQYF. Written as DNA, the CDR3 is TGTGCCACCAGCATGAGGACCCCCTACGAGCAGTACTTC.

This clonotype was counted only a few times. This chain connects TRBV29-1 to TRBJ2-1, with D unresolved. The CDR3 sequence is 13 residues long. The V and J ends lost 0 bases and 4 bases respectively, with 7 bases between them. CDR1 and CDR2 (germline): SQVTM, ANQGSEA. This CDR3 is CSVEDGYYNEQFF. The CDR3, as DNA: TGCAGCGTTGAAGATGGCTATTACAATGAGCAGTTCTTC.

The rearrangement joins TRBV29-1 to TRBJ2-5; D possibly uses TRBD1 or TRBD2 (5 bases each). CDR1 is SQVTM, CDR2 ANQGSEA, per germline. There are 15 residues in the CDR3. The V and J ends lost 0 bases and 1 base respectively, with 12 bases between them. CDR3 in DNA: TGCAGCGTTGAAGATCGAGGGACCACCCAAGAGACCCAGTACTTC. Translation gives CSVEDRGTTQETQYF.

This clonotype was detected a few times. The chain joins TRBV18 to TRBJ1-1; no firm D call. V shed 6 bases and J shed 4 bases, with 18 bases lying between them. Germline V gene data show CDR1 as KGHSH and CDR2 as LQKENI. The CDR3 covers 15 residues. The CDR3: CASSARGRLGTEAFF. CDR3 bases: TGTGCCAGCTCCGCACGGGGTCGTTTGGGCACTGAAGCTTTCTTT.

The chain recombines TRBV27 with TRBJ1-6, with D unclear. Trimming took off 7 bases at V and 8 bases at J, with 12 bases between the two ends. The CDR3 is 13 residues long. Germline lookup yields CDR1 MNHEY and CDR2 SMNVEV (reference sequence). The CDR3 loop is CASTPRADSPLHF. The CDR3 bases are TGTGCCAGCACCCCTCGCGCGGATTCACCCCTCCACTTT.

The V call is TRBV28, the J call TRBJ2-1; 10 positions match TRBD2. V dropped 3 bases and J dropped 5; count of bases not matched to a gene: 7. The CDR3 is made up of 16 amino acids. Germline CDR1 MDHEN, CDR2 SYDVKM. The CDR3 region is CASSFFGLAENNEQFF. Written as DNA, the CDR3 is TGTGCCAGCAGTTTCTTCGGACTAGCGGAGAACAATGAGCAGTTCTTC.

The V gene is TRBV29-1, the J gene TRBJ2-3; maybe TRBD2 (6 bases). Germline V lookup: CDR1 SQVTM, CDR2 ANQGSEA. This CDR3 region has 14 residues. V was shortened by 8 bases and J by 1 base, with 16 bases between the two germline ends. The CDR3 DNA follows: TGCAGCACCCGGGACTCCTCTGGCACAGATACGCAGTATTTT. Amino acids: CSTRDSSGTDTQYF.

The chain joins TRBV27 to TRBJ2-7, with 8 bases aligning to TRBD2. V was pared by 1 base and J by 2 bases, with 10 bases of the junction left unmatched. CDR3 length equals 17 residues. Germline V CDR1 and CDR2: MNHEY, SMNVEV (reference sequence). CDR3 coding DNA: TGTGCCAGCAGTTTATTCGGGAGGGTACAATCTCCCTACGAGCAGTACTTC. Encoded protein: CASSLFGRVQSPYEQYF.

V and J are TRBV29-1 and TRBJ2-1; perhaps D is TRBD1 or TRBD2 (5 bases each). CDR3 length: 12 residues. Germline CDR1 and CDR2: SQVTM and ANQGSEA. V was cut by 3 bases and J by 9 bases, with 12 bases left in between. In DNA, the CDR3 is TGCAGCGTTGAGGGGACCGGGATTGAGCAGTTCTTC. As protein: CSVEGTGIEQFF.

The chain is built from TRBV6-1 and TRBJ2-7; either TRBD1 or TRBD2 may fit D (5 bases each). V was clipped by 6 bases and J by 2 bases, with 20 bases between them. CDR1 MNHNS and CDR2 SASEGT come from the germline V gene. The CDR3 spans 16 residues. CDR3 region: CASSLTGQGPPYEQYF. The CDR3 DNA is TGTGCCAGCAGCTTAACCGGGCAGGGACCACCCTACGAGCAGTACTTC.

The V gene is TRBV29-1, the J gene TRBJ2-1; D call uncertain. Trimming removed 0 bases at V and 4 bases at J, with 7 bases between. The CDR3 is made up of 13 amino acids. From germline, CDR1 is SQVTM and CDR2 ANQGSEA. As DNA, the CDR3 is TGCAGCGTTGAAGAGCTGGAGTACAATGAGCAGTTCTTC. Translating gives CSVEELEYNEQFF.

The chain combines TRBV29-1 with TRBJ1-1, with D tentatively TRBD1 (5 bases). Germline lookup yields CDR1 SQVTM and CDR2 ANQGSEA. V lost 5 bases and J 1 base, leaving 8 bases between the germline ends. The CDR3 is 12 residues long. The CDR3 nucleotides are TGCAGCGTTCCTACAGGGAACACTGAAGCTTTCTTT. Its protein is CSVPTGNTEAFF.

As to this clonotype: The junction departs from the called germline gene at one end, perhaps through a read error. V and J are TRBV6-5 and TRBJ1-3; possible D gene TRBD1, 6 bases. CDR1 and CDR2 from the germline V gene are MNHEY and SVGAGI. The CDR3 extends over 15 amino acids. This CDR3 reads CASSSTGWSGNIIYF. Written as DNA, the CDR3 is TGTGCCAGCAGTTCCACAGGGTGGTCTGGAAACATCATATATTTT.

The rearrangement joins TRBV2 to TRBJ1-3; no clear D gene. The germline gives CDR1 SNHLY, CDR2 FYNNEI. V was shortened by 3 bases and J by 0 bases, with 12 bases between the two germline ends. The CDR3 totals 16 residues. The CDR3: CASSDRAAYSGNTIYF. The CDR3 nucleotides read TGTGCCAGCAGTGATCGGGCGGCCTACTCTGGAAACACCATATATTTT.

This clonotype was found once. The chain uses TRBV5-4 and TRBJ2-1; 7 bases line up with TRBD2. The germline gives CDR1 SGHNT, CDR2 YYREEE (reference sequence). Unmatched junction bases numbered 17, after V lost 6 bases and J lost 5 bases. This CDR3 comprises 17 residues. The CDR3 loop reads CASTLRPSGLRDNEQFF. CDR3 DNA sequence: TGTGCCAGCACGCTACGGCCTAGCGGACTCCGGGACAATGAGCAGTTCTTC.

This clonotype was seen just once. The V call is TRBV29-1, the J call TRBJ2-1, with D possibly being TRBD1 (6 bases). Germline V CDR1 and CDR2: SQVTM, ANQGSEA. The CDR3 covers 13 residues. Trimming took 6 bases from V and 7 from J, leaving 16 bases between them. The CDR3 DNA reads TGCAGCGTCTACCGGGACATAGGGAATGAGCAGTTCTTC. Translated: CSVYRDIGNEQFF.

The V call is TRBV6-5, the J call TRBJ2-1, with TRBD2 identical over 14 bases. This CDR3 has 16 residues. Per germline, CDR1 MNHEY and CDR2 SVGAGI. With 7 bases clipped from V and 7 bases from J, the junction kept 9 bases outside the gene matches. CDR3 sequence reads: CASNRLAGGPVNEQFF. As DNA, the CDR3 is TGTGCCAGCAACAGACTAGCGGGAGGGCCGGTGAATGAGCAGTTCTTC.

This clonotype was seen only a few times. This chain joins TRBV6-5 and TRBJ2-1; D is ambiguous. Germline V lookup: CDR1 MNHEY, CDR2 SVGAGI. The V and J ends lost 6 bases and 6 bases respectively, with 12 bases between them. The CDR3 sequence is 13 residues long. CDR3 protein: CASSHLLGNEQFF. DNA for the CDR3: TGTGCCAGCAGCCACCTGCTTGGCAATGAGCAGTTCTTC.

In its sample, this clonotype was seen a few times. This sequence joins TRBV19 and TRBJ1-1; D ambiguous. CDR3 length: 12 residues. Germline values: CDR1 LNHDA, CDR2 SQIVND (reference sequence). V lost 3 bases and J 5 bases, leaving 7 bases between the germline ends. Here the CDR3 DNA reads TGTGCCAGTAGTATTGGGTTGACTGAAGCTTTCTTT. Residues: CASSIGLTEAFF. Combining the CDR3 with reference TRBV19 and TRBJ1-1 gives the whole variable domain DGGITQSPKYLFRKEGQNVTLSCEQNLNHDAMYWYRQDPGQGLRLIYYSQIVNDFQKGDIAEGYSVSREKKESFPLTVTSAQKNPTAFYLCASSIGLTEAFFGQGTRLTVV.

The chain recombines TRBV6-5 with TRBJ1-2; no definite D call. Germline CDR1 reads MNHEY; CDR2 reads SVGAGI. CDR3 length: 14 amino acids. V gave up 8 bases and J gave up 5 bases, with 18 bases separating them. CDR3 residues: CASGTASGRYGYTF. The CDR3 DNA reads as TGTGCCAGCGGAACAGCGTCGGGAAGATATGGCTACACCTTC.

Note on this clonotype: At one end, the junction sequence differs from germline, possibly due to a read error. V usage is TRBV29-1 and J usage is TRBJ2-1; 9 bases agree with TRBD1. The CDR3 loop spans 14 amino acids. Germline lookup yields CDR1 SQVTM and CDR2 ANQGSEA. CDR3 amino acids: CSVGTGSSHNEQFF. In DNA, the CDR3 is TGCAGCGTAGGGACAGGGAGCTCCCACAATGAGCAGTTCTTC.

V gene TRBV29-1 combines with J gene TRBJ2-2; possibly TRBD2 for D (5 bases). The CDR3 covers 14 residues. Per the germline V gene, CDR1 is SQVTM and CDR2 is ANQGSEA. The ends were cut back, 7 bases at V and 4 bases at J, with 16 bases in the middle. The CDR3: CSALRGEGTGELFF. DNA for the CDR3: TGCAGCGCCCTTAGAGGCGAGGGCACCGGGGAGCTGTTTTTT.

The gene calls are TRBV29-1 and TRBJ1-1; D is unresolved. Germline V gene data show CDR1 as SQVTM and CDR2 as ANQGSEA. CDR3 size: 19 residues. V shed 5 bases and J shed 0 bases, with 28 bases lying between them. CDR3 sequence: CSVYFLRSLTTGMNTEAFF. The DNA for the CDR3 is TGCAGCGTTTATTTCCTCAGATCCTTAACGACGGGTATGAACACTGAAGCTTTCTTT.

In this sample, this clonotype turned up a few times. At one of its ends the junction is not consistent with the germline gene, which may arise from a read error. The chain recombines TRBV29-1 with TRBJ2-5, with TRBD1 identical over 8 bases. The CDR3 contains 13 residues. Germline CDR1 SQVTM, CDR2 ANQGSEA. This chain's CDR3 is CSVGTGGTETQYF. CDR3 nucleotide sequence: TGCAGCGTTGGCACAGGGGGTACGGAGACCCAGTATTTC.

The genes are TRBV29-1 and TRBJ2-5, with D possibly TRBD1 on 6 matching bases. This CDR3 comprises 15 residues. The germline gives CDR1 SQVTM, CDR2 ANQGSEA. V was trimmed by 5 bases and J by 5 bases, leaving 21 bases between them. The CDR3 spells CSVYRQASRSETQYF. DNA for the CDR3: TGCAGCGTTTACAGACAGGCCTCCAGGTCGGAGACCCAGTACTTC.

In its sample, this clonotype was seen once. This chain joins TRBV19 and TRBJ2-1; 9 bases agree with TRBD2. The CDR3 covers 15 residues. Unmatched junction bases numbered 3, after V lost 4 bases and J lost 2 bases. CDR1 and CDR2 (germline): LNHDA, SQIVND (reference sequence). The CDR3 DNA follows: TGTGCCAGTAGTACACTAGCGGGTCCCTACAATGAGCAGTTCTTC. It codes for CASSTLAGPYNEQFF.

The sample holds a few counts of this clonotype. The chain combines TRBV5-6 with TRBJ2-3; no clear D. Trimming took off 0 bases at V and 0 bases at J, with 8 bases between the two ends. The CDR3 is made up of 15 amino acids. Germline CDR1 is SGHDT and CDR2 is YYEEEE. This CDR3 is CASSLAGGSTDTQYF. In nucleotides, the CDR3 is TGTGCCAGCAGCTTGGCTGGCGGTAGCACAGATACGCAGTATTTT. Variable domain in full (rest from reference TRBV5-6 and TRBJ2-3): DAGVTQSPTHLIKTRGQQVTLRCSPKSGHDTVSWYQQALGQGPQFIFQYYEEEERQRGNFPDRFSGHQFPNYSSELNVNALLLGDSALYLCASSLAGGSTDTQYFGPGTRLTVL.